This T cell receptor beta chain was profiled in a study of blood T cell repertoires in COVID-19. Overall study context: Acute and convalescent COVID-19 specimens originated in the United States, Italy and Spain. In each case, the material was cDNA or gDNA derived from T cells, B-cell-depleted T cells, or PBMCs.

Study processing details: The assay estimated nucleated cells by amplifying reference gene primers. Libraries were prepared by immunoSEQ multiplex PCR; TCRdb keeps only in-frame clonotypes and omits some of them. The DNA gave D and trimming, while V, J and clone size come from that table. In the table there are about 140,000 clones, over 65% of which are singletons. The junction had 15 bases not matched to a gene; V was cut back by 5 bases and J by 12 bases. Germline loops: CDR1 MNHEY, CDR2 SMNVEV (reference sequence). The CDR3 covers 14 residues. The specimen sequenced was peripheral blood. The J gene is TRBJ2-7, the V gene TRBV27, with 8 bases identical to TRBD1. This receptor was taken from a woman of 80 years or more with active or convalescent COVID-19. The CDR3: CASSGQAGGSEWYF. CDR3 bases: TGTGCCAGCAGTGGCCAGGCAGGGGGCTCTGAGTGGTACTTC.